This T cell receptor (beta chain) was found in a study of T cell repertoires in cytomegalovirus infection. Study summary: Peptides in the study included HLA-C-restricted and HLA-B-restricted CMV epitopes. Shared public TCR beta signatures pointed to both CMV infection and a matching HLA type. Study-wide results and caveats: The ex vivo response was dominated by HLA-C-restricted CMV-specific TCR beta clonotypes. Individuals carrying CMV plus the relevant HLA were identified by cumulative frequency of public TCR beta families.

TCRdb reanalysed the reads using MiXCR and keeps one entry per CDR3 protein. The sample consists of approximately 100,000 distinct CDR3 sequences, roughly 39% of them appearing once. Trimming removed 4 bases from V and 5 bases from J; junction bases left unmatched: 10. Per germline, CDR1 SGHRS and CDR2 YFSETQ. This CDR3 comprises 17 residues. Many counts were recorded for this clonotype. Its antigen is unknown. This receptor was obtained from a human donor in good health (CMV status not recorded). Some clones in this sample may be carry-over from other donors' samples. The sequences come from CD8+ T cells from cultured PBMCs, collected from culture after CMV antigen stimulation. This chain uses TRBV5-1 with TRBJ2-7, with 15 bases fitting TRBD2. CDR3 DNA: TGCGCCAGCAGCATCGGGACTAGCGGGGGGCGTTCCCACGAGCAGTACTTC. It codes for CASSIGTSGGRSHEQYF. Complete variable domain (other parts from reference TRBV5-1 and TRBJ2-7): KAGVTQTPRYLIKTRGQQVTLSCSPISGHRSVSWYQQTPGQGLQFLFEYFSETQRNKGNFPGRFSGRQFSNSRSEMNVSTLELGDSALYLCASSIGTSGGRSHEQYFGPGTRLTVT.